These T cell receptor beta chains were read from a single sample in a study of control samples from healthy donors and cancer patients. Profiling relied on immunoSEQ multiplex PCR, and the TCRdb table lists in-frame clones only, not all of them. This table holds 100,000 to 150,000 clones, roughly 87% found once. Sequencing input: blood. The receptors shown here come from a man in his late teens or twenties in good health. Each CDR3 is given with its conserved first and last residue. Fields, in order: clone size, D gene, J gene, V gene, CDR3 protein, CDR3 DNA. The D gene is left open where the match is weak. Size is omitted from some rows. Given values are once, few, many or a class for expanded clones.

abundance: .
d_gene: .
j_gene: TRBJ1-2
v_gene: TRBV25-1
CDR3aa: CASSLGSAYGYTF
CDR3nt: TGTGCCAGCAGTTTGGGGTCGGCCTATGGCTACACCTTC

abundance: .
d_gene: TRBD2
j_gene: TRBJ2-3
v_gene: TRBV7-3
CDR3aa: CASSLFKGLAGGLGDTQYF
CDR3nt: TGTGCCAGCAGCTTATTTAAGGGACTAGCGGGAGGGTTAGGTGATACGCAGTATTTT

abundance: once
d_gene: TRBD2
j_gene: TRBJ2-5
v_gene: TRBV2
CDR3aa: CASLLAGGPSGTQYF
CDR3nt: TGTGCCAGCCTACTAGCGGGAGGGCCCTCGGGGACCCAGTACTTC

abundance: .
d_gene: TRBD1
j_gene: TRBJ2-5
v_gene: TRBV5-6
CDR3aa: CASSLGGQQETQYF
CDR3nt: TGTGCCAGCAGCTTGGGGGGACAGCAAGAGACCCAGTACTTC

abundance: .
d_gene: TRBD1
j_gene: TRBJ2-5
v_gene: TRBV7-3
CDR3aa: CASSLHGTDQQETQYF
CDR3nt: TGTGCCAGCAGCTTACATGGGACAGACCAACAAGAGACCCAGTACTTC

abundance: .
d_gene: .
j_gene: TRBJ2-5
v_gene: TRBV7-8
CDR3aa: CASSYGTLGETQYF
CDR3nt: TGTGCCAGCAGCTATGGGACCTTGGGTGAGACCCAGTACTTC

abundance: .
d_gene: .
j_gene: TRBJ2-1
v_gene: TRBV4-3
CDR3aa: CASSQDGMNREQFF
CDR3nt: TGCGCCAGCAGCCAAGACGGAATGAATCGTGAGCAGTTCTTC

abundance: .
d_gene: .
j_gene: TRBJ1-4
v_gene: TRBV9
CDR3aa: CASSARGERNEKLFF
CDR3nt: TGTGCCAGCAGCGCCAGGGGAGAAAGAAATGAAAAACTGTTTTTT

abundance: .
d_gene: TRBD2
j_gene: TRBJ2-7
v_gene: TRBV27
CDR3aa: CASSEGREGLPAYEQYF
CDR3nt: TGTGCCAGCAGTGAGGGGCGGGAGGGCCTCCCTGCCTACGAGCAGTACTTC

abundance: .
d_gene: TRBD2
j_gene: TRBJ2-3
v_gene: TRBV5-1
CDR3aa: CASYGGSGSKDTQYF
CDR3nt: TGCGCCAGCTATGGGGGTAGCGGGAGTAAGGATACGCAGTATTTT

abundance: .
d_gene: .
j_gene: TRBJ2-7
v_gene: TRBV18
CDR3aa: CASSPSIKQGGTTEQYF
CDR3nt: TGTGCCAGCTCACCATCTATAAAACAGGGTGGGACGACCGAGCAGTACTTC

abundance: .
d_gene: TRBD2
j_gene: TRBJ2-7
v_gene: TRBV5-6
CDR3aa: CASSLGTSGKSPYEQYF
CDR3nt: TGTGCCAGCAGCCTCGGGACTAGCGGGAAAAGTCCCTACGAGCAGTACTTC

abundance: .
d_gene: .
j_gene: TRBJ1-1
v_gene: TRBV9
CDR3aa: CASSVELNTEAFF
CDR3nt: TGTGCCAGCAGCGTAGAGTTGAACACTGAAGCTTTCTTT

abundance: once
d_gene: TRBD2
j_gene: TRBJ2-1
v_gene: TRBV27
CDR3aa: CASSTPGTSASYNEQFF
CDR3nt: TGTGCCAGCAGTACCCCCGGGACTAGCGCGTCCTACAATGAGCAGTTCTTC

abundance: .
d_gene: TRBD2
j_gene: TRBJ2-5
v_gene: TRBV27
CDR3aa: CASRTSGRETQYF
CDR3nt: TGTGCCAGCAGGACTAGCGGGAGAGAGACCCAGTACTTC

abundance: .
d_gene: TRBD1
j_gene: TRBJ1-6
v_gene: TRBV27
CDR3aa: CASSEQGAYSPLHF
CDR3nt: TGTGCCAGCAGTGAACAGGGGGCTTATTCACCCCTCCACTTT

abundance: .
d_gene: .
j_gene: TRBJ1-3
v_gene: TRBV4-3
CDR3aa: CASSPRDLAGDTIYF
CDR3nt: TGCGCCAGCAGCCCCCGGGACCTTGCTGGAGACACCATATATTTT

abundance: many
d_gene: .
j_gene: TRBJ1-2
v_gene: TRBV20-1
CDR3aa: CSASSGGRRYGYTF
CDR3nt: TGCAGTGCTAGTAGTGGGGGGCGCCGCTATGGCTACACCTTC

abundance: .
d_gene: TRBD1
j_gene: TRBJ1-5
v_gene: TRBV6-4
CDR3aa: CASSEKGTGGQPQHF
CDR3nt: TGTGCCAGCAGTGAGAAAGGGACAGGGGGACAGCCCCAGCATTTT

abundance: .
d_gene: .
j_gene: TRBJ1-1
v_gene: TRBV5-1
CDR3aa: CASSFGRAGMNTEAFF
CDR3nt: TGCGCCAGCAGCTTTGGTCGGGCGGGGATGAACACTGAAGCTTTCTTT

abundance: .
d_gene: .
j_gene: TRBJ2-1
v_gene: TRBV6-5
CDR3aa: CASSSPMLFNEQFF
CDR3nt: TGTGCCAGCAGTTCCCCTATGTTATTCAATGAGCAGTTCTTC

abundance: .
d_gene: .
j_gene: TRBJ2-3
v_gene: TRBV5-1
CDR3aa: CASSVQGSEFTDTQYF
CDR3nt: TGCGCCAGCAGCGTACAGGGTTCCGAATTCACAGATACGCAGTATTTT

abundance: .
d_gene: .
j_gene: TRBJ2-3
v_gene: TRBV5-1
CDR3aa: CASRSLGADTQYF
CDR3nt: TGCGCCAGCAGGTCGCTGGGTGCAGATACGCAGTATTTT

abundance: .
d_gene: .
j_gene: TRBJ2-7
v_gene: TRBV18
CDR3aa: CASSPGGEQYF
CDR3nt: TGTGCCAGCTCACCAGGGGGCGAGCAGTACTTC

abundance: .
d_gene: .
j_gene: TRBJ1-1
v_gene: TRBV30
CDR3aa: CAWMRGGRTEAFF
CDR3nt: TGTGCCTGGATGAGGGGTGGGCGCACTGAAGCTTTCTTT

abundance: .
d_gene: TRBD1
j_gene: TRBJ2-3
v_gene: TRBV24-1
CDR3aa: CATSDPGQGRSDTQYF
CDR3nt: TGTGCCACCAGTGATCCGGGACAGGGCCGTTCAGATACGCAGTATTTT

abundance: .
d_gene: .
j_gene: TRBJ2-1
v_gene: TRBV15
CDR3aa: CATSRVPREHEQFF
CDR3nt: TGTGCCACCAGCAGAGTACCTAGGGAGCATGAGCAGTTCTTC

abundance: .
d_gene: .
j_gene: TRBJ2-3
v_gene: TRBV2
CDR3aa: CASSEGGYFTTQYF
CDR3nt: TGTGCCAGCAGTGAAGGAGGATACTTCACTACGCAGTATTTT

abundance: once
d_gene: .
j_gene: TRBJ2-1
v_gene: TRBV19
CDR3aa: CASSIGPARSDNEQFF
CDR3nt: TGTGCCAGTAGTATAGGCCCAGCCCGGTCGGACAATGAGCAGTTCTTC

abundance: .
d_gene: TRBD2
j_gene: TRBJ2-1
v_gene: TRBV24-1
CDR3aa: CATSDHREREVYNEQFF
CDR3nt: TGTGCCACCAGTGATCACAGGGAGCGGGAGGTCTACAATGAGCAGTTCTTC

abundance: .
d_gene: TRBD2
j_gene: TRBJ2-5
v_gene: TRBV7-7
CDR3aa: CASSLIAGGKETQYF
CDR3nt: TGTGCCAGCAGCTTGATCGCGGGAGGCAAAGAGACCCAGTACTTC

abundance: few
d_gene: .
j_gene: TRBJ2-7
v_gene: TRBV6-5
CDR3aa: CASSSTEGDSYEQYF
CDR3nt: TGTGCCAGCAGTTCGACAGAGGGGGACTCCTACGAGCAGTACTTC

abundance: once
d_gene: .
j_gene: TRBJ2-4
v_gene: TRBV6-6
CDR3aa: CASGQGTDIQYF
CDR3nt: TGTGCCAGCGGCCAGGGGACGGACATTCAGTACTTC

abundance: .
d_gene: .
j_gene: TRBJ1-2
v_gene: TRBV29-1
CDR3aa: CSVEDRIAEVGGTNYGYTF
CDR3nt: TGCAGCGTTGAAGACCGGATCGCGGAGGTAGGGGGAACTAACTATGGCTACACCTTC

abundance: .
d_gene: TRBD1
j_gene: TRBJ2-3
v_gene: TRBV24-1
CDR3aa: CATSDRQGEGIDTQYF
CDR3nt: TGTGCCACCAGTGATCGACAGGGGGAGGGAATAGATACGCAGTATTTT

abundance: .
d_gene: TRBD1
j_gene: TRBJ2-1
v_gene: TRBV19
CDR3aa: CASSIQGAGNEQFF
CDR3nt: TGTGCCAGTAGTATACAGGGGGCAGGCAATGAGCAGTTCTTC

abundance: .
d_gene: TRBD1
j_gene: TRBJ1-1
v_gene: TRBV3-1/TRBV3-2
CDR3aa: CASSHRDRNTEAFF
CDR3nt: TGTGCCAGCAGCCATCGGGACAGGAACACTGAAGCTTTCTTT

abundance: .
d_gene: TRBD1
j_gene: TRBJ1-5
v_gene: TRBV12-5
CDR3aa: CASGQGAGQPQHF
CDR3nt: TGTGCTAGTGGACAGGGGGCCGGGCAGCCCCAGCATTTT

abundance: .
d_gene: TRBD2
j_gene: TRBJ2-3
v_gene: TRBV10-1
CDR3aa: CASSEIGVTSDHTDTQYF
CDR3nt: TGCGCCAGCAGTGAGATTGGCGTTACTAGCGACCACACAGATACGCAGTATTTT

abundance: .
d_gene: .
j_gene: TRBJ1-3
v_gene: TRBV2
CDR3aa: CASSPSYSSGNTIYF
CDR3nt: TGTGCCAGCAGTCCCTCCTATTCCTCTGGAAACACCATATATTTT

abundance: .
d_gene: .
j_gene: TRBJ2-7
v_gene: TRBV19
CDR3aa: CASHAAGYSYEQYF
CDR3nt: TGTGCCAGCCATGCAGCGGGTTATAGCTACGAGCAGTACTTC

abundance: .
d_gene: .
j_gene: TRBJ1-1
v_gene: TRBV27
CDR3aa: CASSLPPEAFF
CDR3nt: TGTGCCAGCAGTTTGCCTCCGGAAGCTTTCTTT

abundance: .
d_gene: .
j_gene: TRBJ1-5
v_gene: TRBV5-6
CDR3aa: CASSRGGLLTQPQHF
CDR3nt: TGTGCCAGCAGCCGGGGGGGATTACTGACTCAGCCCCAGCATTTT

abundance: .
d_gene: .
j_gene: TRBJ2-7
v_gene: TRBV4-1
CDR3aa: CASSQPTASGWRYEQYF
CDR3nt: TGCGCCAGCAGCCAACCCACGGCAAGCGGCTGGCGCTACGAGCAGTACTTC

abundance: .
d_gene: .
j_gene: TRBJ2-4
v_gene: TRBV5-1
CDR3aa: CASGEQGAKNIQYF
CDR3nt: TGCGCCAGCGGAGAACAGGGAGCCAAAAACATTCAGTACTTC

abundance: .
d_gene: TRBD1
j_gene: TRBJ2-5
v_gene: TRBV6-1
CDR3aa: CASSENRGSLETQYF
CDR3nt: TGTGCCAGCAGTGAGAACAGGGGAAGTTTAGAGACCCAGTACTTC

abundance: .
d_gene: .
j_gene: TRBJ1-6
v_gene: TRBV27
CDR3aa: CASSFSRVGSPLHF
CDR3nt: TGTGCCAGCAGTTTTAGTAGGGTCGGTTCACCCCTCCACTTT

abundance: few
d_gene: .
j_gene: TRBJ1-5
v_gene: TRBV15
CDR3aa: CATSRVGGRYQPQHF
CDR3nt: TGTGCCACCAGCAGAGTTGGGGGCAGATATCAGCCCCAGCATTTT

abundance: .
d_gene: .
j_gene: TRBJ2-3
v_gene: TRBV27
CDR3aa: CASSLLGGHTQYF
CDR3nt: TGTGCCAGCAGTTTACTAGGTGGTCATACGCAGTATTTT

abundance: .
d_gene: .
j_gene: TRBJ1-2
v_gene: TRBV5-4
CDR3aa: CASSRGQTPNYGYTF
CDR3nt: TGTGCCAGCAGCCGGGGGCAGACTCCTAACTATGGCTACACCTTC

abundance: .
d_gene: .
j_gene: TRBJ2-7
v_gene: TRBV10-2
CDR3aa: CASSPERTVRKKKGYEQYF
CDR3nt: TGCGCCAGCAGCCCCGAACGGACAGTGCGTAAAAAGAAGGGCTACGAGCAGTACTTC

abundance: .
d_gene: .
j_gene: TRBJ1-1
v_gene: TRBV5-6
CDR3aa: CASSNRDVRYTEAFF
CDR3nt: TGTGCCAGCAGCAACCGGGACGTCCGATACACTGAAGCTTTCTTT